Below are 21 T cell receptor beta chains sequenced from a single sample in a study of cytomegalovirus exposure and HLA in healthy donors. The PCR had 60 Vbeta and 13 Jbeta primers. Clones were sequenced by immunoSEQ multiplex PCR, and TCRdb holds only the in-frame ones, with some missing. The sample lists 100,000 to 150,000 clones, roughly 75% occurring once. Sequencing used PBMCs. These TCRs come from a man between 25 and 39 years old in good health and CMV-seropositive.

Comment on this clone: Other nucleotide sequences in the sample specify the same CDR3. V usage is TRBV28 and J usage is TRBJ2-5; 7 nucleotides align to TRBD1. The CDR3 is 16 residues long. The germline gives CDR1 MDHEN, CDR2 SYDVKM. With 3 bases clipped from V and 3 bases from J, the junction kept 10 bases outside the gene matches. In nucleotides, the CDR3 is TGTGCCAGCAGTTTGTTACAGGGGCACTCTGAAGAGACCCAGTACTTC. Residues: CASSLLQGHSEETQYF.

The chain uses TRBV27 and TRBJ2-1; TRBD1 agrees at 10 bases. CDR3 length: 16 amino acids. Germline CDR1 reads MNHEY; CDR2 reads SMNVEV (reference sequence). Trimming removed 2 bases from V and 4 bases from J; junction bases left unmatched: 5. In nucleotides, the CDR3 is TGTGCCAGCAGTTTAACAGCGGGACAGGGGTACAATGAGCAGTTCTTC. As protein: CASSLTAGQGYNEQFF.

The V gene is TRBV7-9, the J gene TRBJ2-1; 7 nucleotides agree with TRBD1. V lost 6 bases, J lost 0 bases, and 8 bases stayed unmatched. This CDR3 has 16 residues. The V gene's germline CDR1 is SEHNR and CDR2 FQNEAQ (reference sequence). This CDR3 is CASRSTGQSSYNEQFF. CDR3 sequence (DNA): TGTGCCAGCAGGTCGACAGGGCAAAGCTCCTACAATGAGCAGTTCTTC.

The chain is built from TRBV30 and TRBJ2-7; weak D call: TRBD1 (6 bases). The V gene's germline CDR1 is GTSNPN and CDR2 SVGIG (reference sequence). Trimming pared 4 bases from V and 4 bases from J, leaving 17 bases between. The CDR3 loop spans 14 amino acids. The CDR3 nucleotides read TGTGCCTGGATGCCCAGGGGTGGAAGGTACGAGCAGTACTTC. This gives the protein CAWMPRGGRYEQYF.

The chain combines TRBV29-1 with TRBJ2-7, with no clear D. The CDR3 is 13 residues long. Trimming removed 1 base at V and 7 bases at J, with 14 bases between. In germline, CDR1 is SQVTM, CDR2 ANQGSEA. The CDR3 DNA is TGCAGCGTTGAAGTTGTAGGAGCGAATGAGCAGTACTTC. Translation gives CSVEVVGANEQYF.

The chain uses TRBV6-4 and TRBJ2-5; no clear D. V dropped 5 bases and J dropped 5 bases, with 9 bases sitting between them. This CDR3 is 12 amino acids long. CDR1 is MRHNA, CDR2 SNTAGT, per germline. The CDR3 loop is CASSLTEETQYF. Written as DNA, the CDR3 is TGTGCCAGCAGTCTGACGGAGGAGACCCAGTACTTC.

This clone was observed a few times. The chain combines TRBV6-5 with TRBJ1-2; D is unresolved. The CDR3 sequence is 12 residues long. V gave up 7 bases and J gave up 3 bases, with 9 bases separating them. From germline, CDR1 is MNHEY and CDR2 SVGAGI. The DNA for the CDR3 is TGTGCCAGCACGACCCGGGACTATGGCTACACCTTC. Protein: CASTTRDYGYTF.

This clone was counted only a few times. This chain uses TRBV4-3 with TRBJ2-6; 15 positions match TRBD2. CDR3 length equals 19 residues. V trimming: 0 bases; J trimming: 2 bases; junction bases outside the gene matches: 2. Germline CDR1 and CDR2: LGHNA and YSLEER. This CDR3 is CASSQEWTSGRAGANVLTF. The CDR3 DNA reads as TGCGCCAGCAGCCAAGAGTGGACTAGCGGGAGGGCTGGGGCCAACGTCCTGACTTTC.

The chain is built from TRBV20-1 and TRBJ2-7; the D is unclear. V gave up 3 bases and J gave up 6 bases, with 9 bases separating them. The CDR3 is 11 amino acids. Germline assignment: CDR1 DFQATT and CDR2 SNEGSKA (reference sequence). CDR3 sequence: CSASPAVEQYF. CDR3 coding DNA: TGCAGTGCTAGTCCGGCGGTCGAGCAGTACTTC.

The CDR3 DNA is TGTGCCAGCAGTTTATGGTCTACTAACTATGGCTACACCTTC. It specifies CASSLWSTNYGYTF. The V gene is TRBV28, the J gene TRBJ1-2; D is uncertain. CDR3 length equals 14 residues. V was trimmed by 0 bases and J by 0 bases, leaving 5 bases between them. From germline, CDR1 is MDHEN and CDR2 SYDVKM.

V and J are TRBV6-5 and TRBJ1-1; possible D gene TRBD1, 5 bases. Per germline, CDR1 MNHEY and CDR2 SVGAGI. The V and J ends lost 5 bases and 5 bases respectively, with 6 bases between them. The CDR3 is 11 amino acids. CDR3 region: CASSAGTEAFF. CDR3 DNA sequence: TGTGCCAGCAGTGCAGGGACTGAAGCTTTCTTT.

The rearrangement uses TRBV30 and TRBJ2-4; the D gene is possibly TRBD2 (6 bases). The ends were cut back, 3 bases at V and 8 bases at J, with 14 bases in the middle. CDR1 is GTSNPN, CDR2 SVGIG, per germline (reference sequence). This CDR3 is 13 amino acids long. The CDR3 nucleotides read TGTGCCTGGAGCTGGGGTGGGGAGGACATTCAGTACTTC. It is translated as CAWSWGGEDIQYF. Combining the CDR3 with reference TRBV30 and TRBJ2-4 gives the whole variable domain SQTIHQWPATLVQPVGSPLSLECTVEGTSNPNLYWYRQAAGRGLQLLFYSVGIGQISSEVPQNLSASRPQDRQFILSSKKLLLSDSGFYLCAWSWGGEDIQYFGAGTRLSVL.

J is TRBJ2-1 and V is TRBV7-2; TRBD2 aligns across 8 bases. CDR1 and CDR2 from the germline V gene are SGHTA and FQGNSA. The CDR3 is made up of 15 amino acids. The trim removed 3 bases at V and 6 bases at J, leaving 7 bases unmatched. As DNA, the CDR3 is TGTGCCAGCAGCTTCACGGGAGGGCTTTTCAATGAGCAGTTCTTC. Translating it yields CASSFTGGLFNEQFF.

J is TRBJ2-2 and V is TRBV9; 9 bases agree with TRBD2. The CDR3 runs 16 residues. V shed 4 bases, J shed 6 bases, and the junction held 10 bases outside the gene matches. Germline CDR1 is SGDLS and CDR2 is YYNGEE. CDR3: CASSPGGRAISGELFF. Here the CDR3 DNA reads TGTGCCAGCAGCCCCGGCGGGAGGGCCATTTCCGGGGAGCTGTTTTTT. The full variable domain, with the rest looked up from reference TRBV9 and TRBJ2-2, is DSGVTQTPKHLITATGQRVTLRCSPRSGDLSVYWYQQSLDQGLQFLIQYYNGEERAKGNILERFSAQQFPDLHSELNLSSLELGDSALYFCASSPGGRAISGELFFGEGSRLTVL.

This chain connects TRBV14 to TRBJ2-3, with 13 bases lining up with TRBD2. The CDR3 runs to 16 residues. The ends lost 4 bases at V and 5 bases at J; junction bases unmatched: 6. CDR1 and CDR2 (germline): SGHDN, FVKESK. This chain's CDR3 is CASSPGLAGVQDTQYF. The DNA for the CDR3 is TGTGCCAGCAGCCCCGGACTAGCGGGAGTCCAAGATACGCAGTATTTT.

This clone was detected only once. The CDR3 region has the DNA TGTGCCAGCGGGGCGGGGGCAGGGGATACGCAGTATTTT. Translation: CASGAGAGDTQYF. The chain uses TRBV2 and TRBJ2-3, with D perhaps TRBD2 (7 bases). The CDR3 loop spans 13 amino acids. Germline CDR1 and CDR2: SNHLY and FYNNEI. V was cut by 8 bases and J by 6 bases, with 15 bases left in between.

The count of this clone is one. V and J are TRBV27 and TRBJ2-7; 8 nucleotides line up with TRBD2. Unmatched junction bases numbered 10, after V lost 6 bases and J lost 0 bases. Looked up from germline, CDR1 is MNHEY and CDR2 is SMNVEV (reference sequence). This CDR3 spans 16 amino acids. This CDR3 reads CASRPVGTRSSYEQYF. The CDR3 DNA is TGTGCCAGCAGGCCCGTGGGGACTAGGTCCTCCTACGAGCAGTACTTC.

This rearrangement joins TRBV27 to TRBJ2-7, with D possibly being TRBD2 (5 bases). Germline-derived CDR1 and CDR2 are MNHEY and SMNVEV (reference sequence). This CDR3 spans 13 amino acids. Trimming stripped 9 bases from V and 3 bases from J, with 15 bases between. CDR3 residues: CASSKGESYEQYF. CDR3 DNA: TGTGCCAGTTCGAAGGGAGAGAGCTACGAGCAGTACTTC.

The genes are TRBV6-5 and TRBJ2-7; a weak D match, TRBD2 (6 bases). The V end lost 7 bases, the J end lost 1 base, and 14 bases lay between the germline ends. Germline CDR1 is MNHEY and CDR2 is SVGAGI. There are 14 residues in the CDR3. The CDR3 nucleotides are TGTGCCAGCATGGGGCGGGGAGCGTCCTACGAGCAGTACTTC. It encodes CASMGRGASYEQYF.

The chain couples TRBV5-1 to TRBJ1-2; D is ambiguous. CDR3 length: 13 amino acids. Germline V lookup: CDR1 SGHRS, CDR2 YFSETQ. With 3 bases removed from V and 8 bases from J, the gap between germline ends came to 14 bases. The CDR3 loop is CASSSGGQRGYTF. The CDR3 DNA reads as TGCGCCAGCAGCTCGGGAGGCCAGAGAGGCTACACCTTC.

The rearrangement links TRBV5-1 to TRBJ2-1; TRBD1 matches 12 bases. The CDR3 covers 16 residues. Germline-derived CDR1 and CDR2 are SGHRS and YFSETQ. V gave up 5 bases and J gave up 5 bases; unmatched junction bases: 8. CDR3 residues: CASSSQGQGADNEQFF. The CDR3 DNA reads TGCGCCAGCAGTTCCCAGGGACAGGGGGCGGACAATGAGCAGTTCTTC.